Listed here are 18 T cell receptor beta chains from one sample, sequenced in a study of long-term antiretroviral therapy in people with HIV. Sequencing used immunoSEQ v3.0 at survey level. Libraries were prepared by immunoSEQ multiplex PCR; TCRdb keeps only in-frame clonotypes and omits some of them. The top ten hold 2.5% to 3% of the sample, which has roughly 45,000 clones, around four fifths seen once. Source: unsorted PBMCs, taken 0.8 years after starting antiretroviral therapy. These receptor sequences come from a woman between 18 and 29 years old with HIV.

V gene TRBV4-3 combines with J gene TRBJ1-1; D is perhaps TRBD1 (5 bases). Trimming took off 1 base at V and 5 bases at J, with 17 bases between the two ends. CDR3 length equals 16 residues. Germline V gene data show CDR1 as LGHNA and CDR2 as YSLEER. Here the CDR3 reads CASSQGGRGGGTEAFF. The CDR3 DNA sequence: TGCGCCAGCAGCCAAGGGGGCCGGGGTGGGGGTACTGAAGCTTTCTTT.

The gene calls are TRBV19 and TRBJ2-6; D is unresolved. The CDR3 is made up of 16 amino acids. Trimming stripped 3 bases from V and 0 bases from J, with 9 bases between. Germline CDR1 and CDR2: LNHDA and SQIVND (reference sequence). The CDR3: CASSIVSGSGANVLTF. DNA of the CDR3: TGTGCCAGTAGTATCGTCTCAGGCTCTGGGGCCAACGTCCTGACTTTC.

This chain links TRBV7-8 with TRBJ2-3; 10 nucleotides agree with TRBD2. CDR1 and CDR2 (germline): SGHVS, FQNEAQ. The CDR3 is 20 amino acids. Trimming took 3 bases from V and 6 from J; bases not matched to a gene: 21. CDR3 region: CASSFRGLASQAGGGDTQYF. In DNA form, the CDR3 reads TGTGCCAGCAGCTTCCGGGGACTAGCGTCCCAGGCGGGGGGCGGGGATACGCAGTATTTT.

The chain employs TRBV6-6 and TRBJ2-4; D is unclear. Per germline, CDR1 MNHNY and CDR2 SVGAGI (reference sequence). The CDR3 has 11 residues. The ends were cut back, 5 bases at V and 9 bases at J, with 8 bases in the middle. For the CDR3, the DNA is TGTGCCAGCAGTCCTTCGGCCATTCAGTACTTC. It yields the protein CASSPSAIQYF.

The chain is built from TRBV27 and TRBJ2-1; 7 bases are shared with TRBD2. Germline assignment: CDR1 MNHEY and CDR2 SMNVEV (reference sequence). The V and J ends lost 4 bases and 13 bases, in that order; junction bases with no gene match: 4. This CDR3 spans 11 amino acids. CDR3 amino acids: CASSWGRGQFF. The CDR3 DNA sequence: TGTGCCAGCAGTTGGGGGAGGGGACAGTTCTTC.

This clone has just a few counts. The chain links TRBV7-3 to TRBJ2-2, with D perhaps being TRBD1 or TRBD2 (5 bases each). CDR1 is SGHTA, CDR2 FQGTGA, per germline. This CDR3 comprises 16 residues. Trimming took 2 bases from V and 7 from J, leaving 17 bases between them. The CDR3 nucleotides are TGTGCCAGCAGCTTAGTATCCGGGACCCTTCTCGGGGAGCTGTTTTTT. This sequence encodes CASSLVSGTLLGELFF. Full variable domain (remainder filled in from reference TRBV7-3 and TRBJ2-2): GAGVSQTPSNKVTEKGKYVELRCDPISGHTALYWYRQSLGQGPEFLIYFQGTGAADDSGLPNDRFFAVRPEGSVSTLKIQRTERGDSAVYLCASSLVSGTLLGELFFGEGSRLTVL.

This chain joins TRBV6-5 and TRBJ1-1, with a weak D call TRBD1 (6 bases). The CDR3 has 11 residues. Trimming stripped 7 bases from V and 7 bases from J, with 10 bases between. Germline lookup yields CDR1 MNHEY and CDR2 SVGAGI. This CDR3 reads CASNVRGEAFF. Here the CDR3 DNA reads TGTGCCAGCAACGTCAGGGGTGAAGCTTTCTTT.

V is TRBV6-6 and J is TRBJ1-5; 10 bases are shared with TRBD1. Germline assignment: CDR1 MNHNY and CDR2 SVGAGI (reference sequence). The CDR3 has 15 residues. V lost 6 bases to trimming and J lost 2 bases; unmatched junction nucleotides: 4. The CDR3 DNA follows: TGTGCCAGCAGCGTAGGGACAGGGGGCAATCAGCCCCAGCATTTT. It codes for CASSVGTGGNQPQHF.

The rearrangement joins TRBV7-9 to TRBJ2-6; possibly TRBD2 for D (5 bases). The CDR3 is made up of 18 amino acids. In germline, CDR1 is SEHNR, CDR2 FQNEAQ (reference sequence). V lost 5 bases and J lost 2, with 19 bases in between. The CDR3 spells CASSPLGLWETGANVLTF. CDR3 sequence (DNA): TGTGCCAGCAGCCCCCTTGGGCTTTGGGAGACTGGGGCCAACGTCCTGACTTTC.

V gene TRBV2 combines with J gene TRBJ2-5, with TRBD2 matching over 7 bases. The germline CDR1 and CDR2 sequences are SNHLY and FYNNEI. Trimming cost V 6 bases and J 2 bases; bases outside gene matches: 9. This CDR3 contains 15 residues. CDR3 in amino acids: CASSRLLAVQETQYF. The CDR3 nucleotides read TGTGCCAGCAGCCGACTGCTAGCGGTTCAAGAGACCCAGTACTTC. The full variable domain, in which reference TRBV2 and TRBJ2-5 provide the parts outside the CDR3, is EPEVTQTPSHQVTQMGQEVILRCVPISNHLYFYWYRQILGQKVEFLVSFYNNEISEKSEIFDDQFSVERPDGSNFTLKIRSTKLEDSAMYFCASSRLLAVQETQYFGPGTRLLVL.

This clone showed up just a few times. The rearrangement joins TRBV18 to TRBJ2-7, with 7 bases matching TRBD1. Germline CDR1 and CDR2: KGHSH and LQKENI. The ends lost 5 bases at V and 3 bases at J; junction bases unmatched: 4. The CDR3 contains 13 residues. The CDR3 DNA sequence: TGTGCCAGCTCAAGGGGACAGTACTACGAGCAGTACTTC. Residues: CASSRGQYYEQYF.

The chain recombines TRBV7-2 with TRBJ2-7; D is unclear. V lost 2 bases, J lost 3 bases, and 8 bases lay in between. The CDR3 runs to 13 residues. The germline V gene has CDR1 SGHTA and CDR2 FQGNSA. The CDR3 bases are TGTGCCAGCAGCTTATATCGCGGCTACGAGCAGTACTTC. Its translation is CASSLYRGYEQYF.

V gene TRBV28 combines with J gene TRBJ2-1; 7 bases align to TRBD2. The CDR3 covers 17 residues. Looked up from germline, CDR1 is MDHEN and CDR2 is SYDVKM. J gave up 3 bases and V 7 bases, and 15 bases lay outside the gene matches. The CDR3 DNA is TGTGCCAGCACCCCCCAAGGGCGGGAGAGGAGCTACAATGAGCAGTTCTTC. It specifies CASTPQGRERSYNEQFF.

The rearrangement uses TRBV5-4 and TRBJ2-7; D unresolved. Trimming took off 2 bases at V and 6 bases at J, with 12 bases between the two ends. CDR3 length: 13 residues. Germline lookup yields CDR1 SGHNT and CDR2 YYREEE (reference sequence). The DNA for the CDR3 is TGTGCCAGCAGCTTTTCTTTCTTCAGCGAGCAGTACTTC. As protein: CASSFSFFSEQYF.

This clone is categorized as medium-sized (0.01 to 0.1%). The chain joins TRBV6-6 to TRBJ1-5, with D unclear. The CDR3 has 13 amino acids. V was cut by 2 bases and J by 3 bases, with 5 bases left in between. Looked up from germline, CDR1 is MNHNY and CDR2 is SVGAGI (reference sequence). The DNA of the CDR3 is TGTGCCAGCAGTTACGGGGTCAATCAGCCCCAGCATTTT. Translated, it gives CASSYGVNQPQHF.

The gene calls are TRBV7-2 and TRBJ1-4; D may be TRBD1 (5 bases). The length of the CDR3 is 14 residues. CDR1 is SGHTA and CDR2 is FQGNSA in the germline V gene. Between the trimmed V and J ends, which lost 5 bases and 4 bases, there was a span of 11 bases. The CDR3 bases are TGTGCCAGCAGCCCCGGGGCCTTTAATGAAAAACTGTTTTTT. Amino acids: CASSPGAFNEKLFF.

This chain connects TRBV19 to TRBJ2-7; D may be TRBD2 (5 bases). The CDR3 has 14 amino acids. V lost 1 base, J lost 5 bases, and 12 bases lay in between. The germline gives CDR1 LNHDA, CDR2 SQIVND (reference sequence). The CDR3 DNA reads as TGTGCCAGTAGTATAGGTGGGAGTGCGAACGAGCAGTACTTC. Translated: CASSIGGSANEQYF.

The chain joins TRBV7-9 to TRBJ1-4; 9 bases are shared with TRBD1. From germline, CDR1 is SEHNR and CDR2 FQNEAQ (reference sequence). The CDR3 is 14 residues long. V lost 5 bases, J lost 6 bases, and 4 bases stayed unmatched. In nucleotides, the CDR3 is TGTGCCAGCAGCGTTCGGGACAGGGATGAAAAACTGTTTTTT. Protein product: CASSVRDRDEKLFF.